The clone carrying this TCR beta chain was picked up a small number of times. Its antigen is undetermined. The source of the sample is a study of identical twins. Findings and caveats of the study: Insertions ran lower in abundant cord blood beta clonotypes, though not in memory repertoires.

TCRdb re-called the 5' RACE reads with MiXCR, one entry per CDR3 protein. The sample lists 640,000 or so distinct CDR3 sequences; approximately 6.1% were seen once. CDR1 and CDR2 from the germline V gene are LGHDT and YNNKEL (reference sequence). Trimming took 1 base from V and 6 from J, leaving 6 bases between them. The CDR3 has 12 amino acids. This sequence joins TRBV3-1 and TRBJ1-1; no firm D call. The TCR was taken from a man younger than 35 in good health. What was sequenced was naive T cells sorted from blood. The CDR3 spells CASSQGGSEAFF. Here the CDR3 DNA reads TGTGCCAGCAGCCAAGGAGGATCTGAAGCTTTCTTT.